The T cell receptor beta chain described here comes from a study of graft-versus-host responses after intestinal transplantation. Background on the study: Each transplant was multivisceral, liver-intestinal, or isolated intestinal. All recipients got anti-thymocyte globulin induction, then tacrolimus and steroids for 3 to 4 years. Overall study findings and caveats: Analysis identified GvH clones in recipient marrow, with some appearing first in ileum or blood.

Libraries were prepared by immunoSEQ multiplex PCR; TCRdb keeps only in-frame clonotypes and omits some of them. In the table there are roughly 100,000 clones, roughly 93% of which are singletons. In the case of this clone: Its antigen is unidentified.

Per germline, CDR1 SGDLS and CDR2 YYNGEE. The ends lost 4 bases at V and 0 bases at J; junction bases unmatched: 7. CDR3 size: 18 residues. The material was unstimulated CD8+ T cells sorted from spleen or lymph node cells, obtained before intestinal transplant. The chain employs TRBV9 and TRBJ2-1; 13 nucleotides align to TRBD2. This TCR was sampled from a human donor who received an intestinal transplant. The DNA of the CDR3 is TGTGCCAGCAGCACCCCACTAGCGGGGGGGCCCTCCTACAATGAGCAGTTCTTC. Translated, it gives CASSTPLAGGPSYNEQFF.